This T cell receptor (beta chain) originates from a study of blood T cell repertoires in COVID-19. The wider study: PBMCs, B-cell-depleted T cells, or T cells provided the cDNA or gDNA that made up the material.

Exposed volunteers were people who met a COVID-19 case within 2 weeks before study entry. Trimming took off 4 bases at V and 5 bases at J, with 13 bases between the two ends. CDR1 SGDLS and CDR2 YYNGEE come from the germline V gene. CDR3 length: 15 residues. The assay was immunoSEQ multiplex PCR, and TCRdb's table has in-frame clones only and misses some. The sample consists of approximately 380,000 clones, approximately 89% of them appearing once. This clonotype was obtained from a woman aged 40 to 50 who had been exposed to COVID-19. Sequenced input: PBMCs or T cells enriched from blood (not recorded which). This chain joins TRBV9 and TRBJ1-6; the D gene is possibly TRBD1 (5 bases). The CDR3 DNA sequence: TGTGCCAGCAGCCCCCGAGCGGGGGATAATTCACCCCTCCACTTT. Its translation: CASSPRAGDNSPLHF. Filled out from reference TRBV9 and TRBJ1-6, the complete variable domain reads DSGVTQTPKHLITATGQRVTLRCSPRSGDLSVYWYQQSLDQGLQFLIQYYNGEERAKGNILERFSAQQFPDLHSELNLSSLELGDSALYFCASSPRAGDNSPLHFGNGTRLTVT.